This T cell receptor (beta chain) was sequenced for a study of tumor-infiltrating lymphocytes in primary liver carcinoma. From 500 ng total RNA, TCR beta cDNA was generated with a primer in the constant region. Libraries for TCR beta were built through three nested multiplex PCR rounds, which together made up a slightly modified ARM-PCR procedure. TRBV1-TRBV30 forward primers paired with a C-beta reverse primer were used in the first two PCR rounds, which ran approximately 10 cycles each. TCRdb reprocessed the multiplex PCR reads via MiXCR and lists one record per CDR3 protein. The sample shows approximately 310,000 distinct CDR3 sequences, approximately 65% of them seen only once. Extraction also yielded germline DNA, while blood RNA was obtained from unsorted whole blood. With chronic HBV infection, the patients were also treatment-naive. Notes on the study in general: Blood trailed tumors significantly in top-250-clone fraction (p = 0.039).

This CDR3 region has 16 residues. Germline-derived CDR1 and CDR2 are SGHRS and YFSETQ. The V end was cut by 0 bases, the J end by 0 bases, with 9 bases between. This clonotype was counted between two and nine times. The antigen remains unidentified. The sequenced material came from peripheral blood. The chain carries TRBV5-1 and TRBJ1-4, with D unclear. This TCR was sampled from a man aged 40-49 years with primary liver carcinoma and hepatitis B virus infection. The CDR3 DNA reads TGCGCCAGCAGCTTGGTGATGGGTTCAACTAATGAAAAACTGTTTTTT. This sequence encodes CASSLVMGSTNEKLFF. Full variable domain (rest looked up from reference TRBV5-1 and TRBJ1-4): KAGVTQTPRYLIKTRGQQVTLSCSPISGHRSVSWYQQTPGQGLQFLFEYFSETQRNKGNFPGRFSGRQFSNSRSEMNVSTLELGDSALYLCASSLVMGSTNEKLFFGSGTQLSVL.